The entry that follows covers one T cell receptor beta chain sequence. The length of the CDR3 is 15 residues. Germline values: CDR1 MDHEN, CDR2 SYDVKM. V dropped 1 base and J dropped 9 bases, with 18 bases sitting between them. The data originate from a study of CD8 T cells in Susac syndrome. RNA, at roughly 0.45 to 1 ug, was reverse transcribed with random hexamers. TCRdb reanalysed the immunoSEQ multiplex PCR reads using MiXCR and keeps one entry per CDR3 protein. The sample has under 200,000 distinct CDR3 sequences, 90% to 95% seen once. Sequencing was done on a sample of CD4+ T cells from PBMCs. This sequence was found in a human donor with Susac syndrome. This chain connects TRBV28 to TRBJ1-1; tentative D call: TRBD1 (6 bases). CDR3 residues: CASSLSGGEEPKAFF. The CDR3 region has the DNA TGTGCCAGCAGTTTATCCGGGGGCGAAGAACCGAAAGCTTTCTTT.